What follows are 18 T cell receptor beta chains derived from one specimen sequenced in a study of shared clonotypes between healthy human individuals (dated by TCRdb to about 2020). The receptor library was made with the immunoSEQ multiplex PCR assay. The source is immuneACCESS, and TCRdb retained only in-frame sequences with V and J called. Part of the clones is not carried over; for the studies checked, unresolved V genes explain less than half of this, and the remainder is unexplained. Present in this sample are roughly 2.5 million clones, roughly nine tenths of which were seen just once. 0.13% to 0.15% of the sample lies in the top ten. The source material was naive CD4+ T cells sorted from blood. Read against the paper, the sample's cell subset or site label means: CD45RA+ positively selected. These receptor sequences come from a man between 18 and 35 years old in good health.

The chain couples TRBV4-1 to TRBJ2-6; D unresolved. CDR1 and CDR2 from the germline V gene are MGHRA and YSYEKL. V was clipped by 0 bases and J by 3 bases, with 9 bases between them. This CDR3 has 16 amino acids. The CDR3 is CASSQDGYRGANVLTF. The CDR3 DNA follows: TGCGCCAGCAGCCAAGACGGGTACCGTGGGGCCAACGTCCTGACTTTC.

This chain connects TRBV7-2 to TRBJ2-7, with 7 bases fitting TRBD2. The CDR3 sequence is 15 residues long. V lost 4 bases to trimming and J lost 2 bases; unmatched junction nucleotides: 8. Looked up from germline, CDR1 is SGHTA and CDR2 is FQGNSA. Here the CDR3 DNA reads TGTGCCAGCAGCTCTTTCACTAGCGCCGCCTACGAGCAGTACTTC. Residues: CASSSFTSAAYEQYF. Filled out from reference TRBV7-2 and TRBJ2-7, the complete variable domain reads GAGVSQSPSNKVTEKGKDVELRCDPISGHTALYWYRQSLGQGLEFLIYFQGNSAPDKSGLPSDRFSAERTGGSVSTLTIQRTQQEDSAVYLCASSSFTSAAYEQYFGPGTRLTVT.

The J gene is TRBJ2-2, the V gene TRBV5-4; 8 bases are a match to TRBD1. The germline CDR1 and CDR2 sequences are SGHNT and YYREEE (reference sequence). This CDR3 contains 15 residues. Trimming at V came to 2 bases and at J to 4 bases, leaving 4 bases not matched to a gene. The CDR3: CASSFPQGATGELFF. The DNA of the CDR3 is TGTGCCAGCAGCTTCCCCCAGGGGGCCACCGGGGAGCTGTTTTTT.

The rearrangement joins TRBV5-4 to TRBJ2-5; TRBD1 aligns across 12 bases. This CDR3 region has 14 residues. V was pared by 4 bases and J by 5 bases, with 3 bases of the junction left unmatched. The germline gives CDR1 SGHNT, CDR2 YYREEE (reference sequence). CDR3 loop: CASSGTGGAETQYF. The DNA for the CDR3 is TGTGCCAGCAGCGGGACAGGGGGCGCGGAGACCCAGTACTTC.

This chain uses TRBV15 with TRBJ1-6; the match to TRBD1 covers 9 bases. The CDR3 totals 16 residues. In germline, CDR1 is LNHNV, CDR2 YYDKDF (reference sequence). J gave up 8 bases and V 1 base, and 6 bases lay outside the gene matches. CDR3 residues: CATSRAPGQGYSPLHF. CDR3 bases: TGTGCCACCAGCAGAGCGCCGGGACAGGGTTATTCACCCCTCCACTTT.

Points on this clone: The sample contains more than one DNA sequence encoding this CDR3. The chain is built from TRBV19 and TRBJ2-7, with D unresolved. Trimming shortened V by 2 bases and J by 1 base, and 6 bases separated the two germline ends. Germline V gene sequence: CDR1 LNHDA, CDR2 SQIVND (reference sequence). CDR3 length equals 13 residues. CDR3 sequence: CASSISSSYEQYF. The DNA for the CDR3 is TGTGCCAGTAGTATATCCAGTTCCTACGAGCAGTACTTC.

This clone showed up just once. The V and J genes are TRBV2 and TRBJ1-6; D gene unclear. The CDR3 contains 16 residues. The V and J ends lost 4 bases and 7 bases respectively, with 17 bases between them. Looked up from germline, CDR1 is SNHLY and CDR2 is FYNNEI. For the CDR3, the DNA is TGTGCCAGCAGTGTAGCCAGTCCTCTGAACAATTCACCCCTCCACTTT. The encoded protein is CASSVASPLNNSPLHF.

The chain joins TRBV16 to TRBJ1-4; 7 bases are a match to TRBD1. The germline V gene encodes CDR1 KGHSY and CDR2 FQNENV. V dropped 0 bases and J dropped 2; count of bases not matched to a gene: 6. The CDR3 consists of 17 residues. The CDR3 region has the DNA TGTGCCAGCAGCCAATCGCGGAGGGGGCAGACTAATGAAAAACTGTTTTTT. It is translated as CASSQSRRGQTNEKLFF.

V is TRBV28 and J is TRBJ2-7; no reliable D call. This CDR3 comprises 14 residues. V was shortened by 1 base and J by 5 bases, with 12 bases between the two germline ends. CDR1 MDHEN and CDR2 SYDVKM come from the germline V gene. The CDR3 reads CASSLYLVDDEQYF. CDR3 coding DNA: TGTGCCAGCAGTTTATATCTCGTGGACGACGAGCAGTACTTC.

Worth noting for this clone: The same CDR3 can be traced to other DNA sequences in this sample. This chain joins TRBV30 and TRBJ2-2; D not resolved. The CDR3 has 12 amino acids. With 2 bases removed from V and 5 bases from J, the gap between germline ends came to 6 bases. Germline V gene data show CDR1 as GTSNPN and CDR2 as SVGIG (reference sequence). DNA of the CDR3: TGTGCCTGGAGTAGGGTGACCGGGGAGCTGTTTTTT. This codes for CAWSRVTGELFF.

V gene TRBV10-3 combines with J gene TRBJ2-7; 8 nucleotides align to TRBD1. With V trimmed by 1 base and J by 3 bases, 5 bases remained unmatched. Per the germline V gene, CDR1 is ENHRY and CDR2 is SYGVKD. CDR3 size: 15 residues. CDR3 residues: CAISELGQASYEQYF. The DNA for the CDR3 is TGTGCCATCAGTGAGTTGGGACAGGCAAGCTACGAGCAGTACTTC.

Regarding this clone: Other DNA variants within this sample encode the same CDR3. The CDR3 protein is CASSSLGEQYF. The CDR3 coding sequence is TGTGCCAGCAGTTCTCTAGGGGAGCAGTACTTC. The V gene is TRBV6-5, the J gene TRBJ2-7; D unclear. This CDR3 spans 11 amino acids. CDR1 is MNHEY and CDR2 is SVGAGI in the germline V gene. The V and J ends lost 4 bases and 7 bases respectively, with 8 bases between them.

V and J are TRBV5-6 and TRBJ2-7, with 8 bases that match TRBD1. Losses at the gene ends were 2 bases for V and 1 base for J; bases not matched to a gene: 8. CDR3 length equals 16 residues. Germline CDR1 is SGHDT and CDR2 is YYEEEE. The CDR3 sequence is CASSFFGQGASYEQYF. CDR3 bases: TGTGCCAGCAGCTTTTTTGGGCAGGGGGCTTCCTACGAGCAGTACTTC.

The chain joins TRBV5-1 to TRBJ1-2, with 7 bases matching TRBD1. In germline, CDR1 is SGHRS, CDR2 YFSETQ. CDR3 length equals 15 residues. V dropped 4 bases and J dropped 2; count of bases not matched to a gene: 8. CDR3 sequence (DNA): TGCGCCAGCAGCAGGGGGCAGTCTTTAAACTATGGCTACACCTTC. Residues: CASSRGQSLNYGYTF.

This clone was detected once. Other DNA sequences within the sample encode an identical CDR3. The genes are TRBV7-2 and TRBJ1-1; no reliable D call. The germline V gene has CDR1 SGHTA and CDR2 FQGNSA. Trimming took off 2 bases at V and 0 bases at J, with 7 bases between the two ends. The CDR3 covers 14 residues. The CDR3 spells CASSLKQLNTEAFF. CDR3 bases: TGTGCCAGCAGCTTAAAACAGTTGAACACTGAAGCTTTCTTT.

The chain carries TRBV5-5 and TRBJ1-1; D is unclear. The germline gives CDR1 SGHKS, CDR2 YYEKEE (reference sequence). V gave up 0 bases and J gave up 0 bases, with 9 bases separating them. The CDR3 is 15 amino acids. The CDR3 nucleotides are TGTGCCAGCAGCTTGGACAGATCCATGAACACTGAAGCTTTCTTT. Translating gives CASSLDRSMNTEAFF. Full variable domain (rest looked up from reference TRBV5-5 and TRBJ1-1): DAGVTQSPTHLIKTRGQQVTLRCSPISGHKSVSWYQQVLGQGPQFIFQYYEKEERGRGNFPDRFSARQFPNYSSELNVNALLLGDSALYLCASSLDRSMNTEAFFGQGTRLTVV.

The genes are TRBV5-1 and TRBJ2-7; 13 bases map to TRBD2. V shed 3 bases and J 5 bases; nucleotides not matched to a gene: 5. CDR3 length: 15 residues. CDR1 and CDR2 (germline): SGHRS, YFSETQ. The DNA of the CDR3 is TGCGCCAGCAGCTGGGGACTAGCGGGAAGGAACGAGCAGTACTTC. This sequence encodes CASSWGLAGRNEQYF. The variable domain in full, completed from reference TRBV5-1 and TRBJ2-7, reads KAGVTQTPRYLIKTRGQQVTLSCSPISGHRSVSWYQQTPGQGLQFLFEYFSETQRNKGNFPGRFSGRQFSNSRSEMNVSTLELGDSALYLCASSWGLAGRNEQYFGPGTRLTVT.

The gene calls are TRBV6-1 and TRBJ2-7; D is undetermined. The germline gives CDR1 MNHNS, CDR2 SASEGT. CDR3 length: 17 amino acids. Between the trimmed V and J ends, which lost 0 bases and 0 bases, there was a span of 15 bases. The CDR3 DNA reads as TGTGCCAGCAGTGAAGCGGGTTGGGGTTCAGGCTCCTACGAGCAGTACTTC. Its translation: CASSEAGWGSGSYEQYF.